This TCR beta chain was sequenced during a study of siplizumab effects on memory and regulatory T cells. Using a few donor pairs, the authors sequenced unstimulated naive, memory, effector memory and TEMRA subsets. V shed 6 bases, J shed 3 bases, and the junction held 8 bases outside the gene matches. Looked up from germline, CDR1 is ENHRY and CDR2 is SYGVKD. This CDR3 has 14 amino acids. Study-level findings and limits: Roughly 80-97% of proliferating CD4+ or CD8+ clones lacked an assignable naive or memory phenotype. Among mappable alloreactive CD4+ clones, the Treg-derived fraction averaged around 66% with siplizumab versus approximately 26% in controls. No functional test confirmed suppression by proliferating siplizumab-culture Tregs.

The table came from immunoSEQ multiplex PCR; TCRdb's copy has only in-frame clones and leaves some out. The repertoire holds roughly 40,000 clones, with 89% as singletons. This clone showed up just once. Its antigen is not identified. The chain links TRBV10-3 to TRBJ2-7; 7 bases align to TRBD1. This TCR was sampled from a human donor in good health. Specimen: naive CD4+ T cells sorted from blood. CDR3 amino acids: CAIRSGGSLYEQYF. CDR3 nucleotide sequence: TGTGCCATCAGGTCAGGGGGATCGCTCTACGAGCAGTACTTC.